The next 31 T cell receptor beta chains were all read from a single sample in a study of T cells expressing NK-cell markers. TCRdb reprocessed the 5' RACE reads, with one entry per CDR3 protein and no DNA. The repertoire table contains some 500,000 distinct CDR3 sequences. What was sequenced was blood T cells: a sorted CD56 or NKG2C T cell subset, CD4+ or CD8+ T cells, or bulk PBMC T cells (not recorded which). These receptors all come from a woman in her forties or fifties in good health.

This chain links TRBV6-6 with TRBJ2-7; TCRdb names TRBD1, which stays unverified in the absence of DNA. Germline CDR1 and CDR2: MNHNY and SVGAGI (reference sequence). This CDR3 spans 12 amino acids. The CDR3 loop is CASSPIPDEQYF.

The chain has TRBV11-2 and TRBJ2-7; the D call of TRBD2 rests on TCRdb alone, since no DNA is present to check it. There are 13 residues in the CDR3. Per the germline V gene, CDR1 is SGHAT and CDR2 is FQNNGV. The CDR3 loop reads CASEAGLAGQGYF.

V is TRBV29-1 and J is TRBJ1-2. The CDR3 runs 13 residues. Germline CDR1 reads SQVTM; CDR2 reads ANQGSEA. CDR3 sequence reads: CSVKTSFNYGYTF.

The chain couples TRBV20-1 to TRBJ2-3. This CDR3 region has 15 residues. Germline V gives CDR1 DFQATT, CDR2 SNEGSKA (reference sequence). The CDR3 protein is CSASRGRRRTDTQYF.

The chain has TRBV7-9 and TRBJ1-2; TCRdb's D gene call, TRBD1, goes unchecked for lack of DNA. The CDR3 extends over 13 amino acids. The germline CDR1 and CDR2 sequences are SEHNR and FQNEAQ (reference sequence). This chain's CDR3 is CASSLERQQGYTF.

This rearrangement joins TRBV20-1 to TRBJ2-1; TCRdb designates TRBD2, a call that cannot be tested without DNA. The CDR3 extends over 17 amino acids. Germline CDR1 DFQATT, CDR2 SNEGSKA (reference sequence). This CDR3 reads CSARQFPGLASYNEQFF.

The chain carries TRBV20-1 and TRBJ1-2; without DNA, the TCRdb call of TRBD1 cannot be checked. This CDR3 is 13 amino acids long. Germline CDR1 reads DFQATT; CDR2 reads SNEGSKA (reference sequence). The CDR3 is CSATGTGAYGYTF.

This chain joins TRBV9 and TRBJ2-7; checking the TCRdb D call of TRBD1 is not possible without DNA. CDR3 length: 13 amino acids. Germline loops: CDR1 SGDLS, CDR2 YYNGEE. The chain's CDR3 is CASSGQGTYEQYF.

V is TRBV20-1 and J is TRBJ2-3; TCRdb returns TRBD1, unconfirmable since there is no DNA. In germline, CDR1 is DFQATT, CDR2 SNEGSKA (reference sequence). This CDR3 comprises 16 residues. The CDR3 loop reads CSALRARGFRADTQYF.

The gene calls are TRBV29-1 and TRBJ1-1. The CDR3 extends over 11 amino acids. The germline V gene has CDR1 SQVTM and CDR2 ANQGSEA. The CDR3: CSGVRGTEAFF.

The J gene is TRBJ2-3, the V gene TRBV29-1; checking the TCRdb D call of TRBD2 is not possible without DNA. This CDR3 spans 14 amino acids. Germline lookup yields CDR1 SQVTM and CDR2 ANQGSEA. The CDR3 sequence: CSVGSSGNTDTQYF.

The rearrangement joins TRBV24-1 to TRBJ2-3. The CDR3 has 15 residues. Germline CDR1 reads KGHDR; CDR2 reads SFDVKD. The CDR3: CATARRTLMGDTQYF.

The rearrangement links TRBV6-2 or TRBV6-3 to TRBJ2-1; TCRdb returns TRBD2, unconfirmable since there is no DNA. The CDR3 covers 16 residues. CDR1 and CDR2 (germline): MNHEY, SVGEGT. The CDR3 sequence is CASSYPGLAGGPEQFF.

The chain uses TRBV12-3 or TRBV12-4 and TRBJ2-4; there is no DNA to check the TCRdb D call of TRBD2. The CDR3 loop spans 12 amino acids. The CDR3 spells CASSHSSTLPYF.

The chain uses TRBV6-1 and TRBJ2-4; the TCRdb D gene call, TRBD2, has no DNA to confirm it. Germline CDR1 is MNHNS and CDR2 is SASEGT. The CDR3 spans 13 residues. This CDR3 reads CASTGGRTNIQYF.

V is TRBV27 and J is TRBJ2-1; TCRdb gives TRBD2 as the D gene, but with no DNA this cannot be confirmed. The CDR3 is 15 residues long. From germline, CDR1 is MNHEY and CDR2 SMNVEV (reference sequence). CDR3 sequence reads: CASSLSASGRSEQFF.

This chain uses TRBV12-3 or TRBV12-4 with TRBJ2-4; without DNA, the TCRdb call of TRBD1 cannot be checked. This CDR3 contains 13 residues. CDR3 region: CASSDRGKNIQYF.

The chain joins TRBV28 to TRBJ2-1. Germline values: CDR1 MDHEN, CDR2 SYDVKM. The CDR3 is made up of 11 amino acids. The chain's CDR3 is CASSFEAKQFF.

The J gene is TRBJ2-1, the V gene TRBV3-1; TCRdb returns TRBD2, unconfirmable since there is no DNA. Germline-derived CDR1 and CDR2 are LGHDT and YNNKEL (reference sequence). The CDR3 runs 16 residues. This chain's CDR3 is CASSQQLLARGNEQFF.

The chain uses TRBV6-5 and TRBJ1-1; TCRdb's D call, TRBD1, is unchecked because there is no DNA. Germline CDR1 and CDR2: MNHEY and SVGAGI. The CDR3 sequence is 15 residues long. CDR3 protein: CASSPKTLLNTEAFF.

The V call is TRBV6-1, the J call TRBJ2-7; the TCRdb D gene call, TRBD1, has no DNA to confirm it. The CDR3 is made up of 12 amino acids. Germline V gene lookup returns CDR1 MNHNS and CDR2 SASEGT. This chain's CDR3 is CASMEGVYEQYF.

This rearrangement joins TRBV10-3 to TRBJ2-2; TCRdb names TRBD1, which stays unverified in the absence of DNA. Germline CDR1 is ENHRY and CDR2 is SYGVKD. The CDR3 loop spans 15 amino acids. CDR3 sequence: CAIRPGTGDTGELFF.

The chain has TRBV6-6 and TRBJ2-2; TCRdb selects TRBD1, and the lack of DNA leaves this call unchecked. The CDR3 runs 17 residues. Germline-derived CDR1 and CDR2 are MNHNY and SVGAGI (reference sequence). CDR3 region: CASSYSIGTGSAGELFF.

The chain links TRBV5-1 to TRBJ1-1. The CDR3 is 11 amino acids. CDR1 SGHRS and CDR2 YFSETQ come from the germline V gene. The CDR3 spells CASSLGLEAFF.

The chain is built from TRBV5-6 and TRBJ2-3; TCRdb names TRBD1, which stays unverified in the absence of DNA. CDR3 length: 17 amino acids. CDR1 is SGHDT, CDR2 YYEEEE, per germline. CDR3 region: CASSLKGQETSTDTQYF.

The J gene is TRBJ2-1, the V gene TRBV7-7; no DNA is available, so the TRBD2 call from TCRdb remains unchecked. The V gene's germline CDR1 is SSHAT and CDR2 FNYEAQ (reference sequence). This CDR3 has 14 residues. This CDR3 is CASSSRTSGGEQFF.

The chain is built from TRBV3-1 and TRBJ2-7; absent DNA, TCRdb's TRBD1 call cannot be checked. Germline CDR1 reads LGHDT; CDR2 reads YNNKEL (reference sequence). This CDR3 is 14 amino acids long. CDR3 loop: CASSSPGSLYEQYF.

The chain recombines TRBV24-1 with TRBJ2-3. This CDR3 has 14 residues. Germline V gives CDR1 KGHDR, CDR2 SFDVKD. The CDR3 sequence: CATSDFRSTDTQYF.

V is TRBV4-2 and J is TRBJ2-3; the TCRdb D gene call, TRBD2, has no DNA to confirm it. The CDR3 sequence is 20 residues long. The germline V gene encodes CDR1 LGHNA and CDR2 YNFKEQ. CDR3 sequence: CASSQESGTSGRGGTDTQYF.

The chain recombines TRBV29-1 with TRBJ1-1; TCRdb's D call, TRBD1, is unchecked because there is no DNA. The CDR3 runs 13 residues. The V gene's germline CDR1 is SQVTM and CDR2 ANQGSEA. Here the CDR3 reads CSVEDRTGTKAFF. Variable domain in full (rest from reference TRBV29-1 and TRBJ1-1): SAVISQKPSRDICQRGTSLTIQCQVDSQVTMMFWYRQQPGQSLTLIATANQGSEATYESGFVIDKFPISRPNLTFSTLTVSNMSPEDSSIYLCSVEDRTGTKAFFGQGTRLTVV.

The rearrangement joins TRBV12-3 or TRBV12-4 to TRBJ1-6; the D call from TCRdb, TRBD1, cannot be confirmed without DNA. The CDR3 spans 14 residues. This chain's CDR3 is CASRLTGEGSPLHF.